This TCR beta chain was recorded in a study of cytomegalovirus exposure and HLA in healthy donors. With 8 bases clipped from V and 4 bases from J, the junction kept 7 bases outside the gene matches. This CDR3 has 14 amino acids. Germline CDR1 and CDR2: MDHEN and SYDVKM. TCRdb's copy holds only in-frame clones and misses some; the assay was immunoSEQ multiplex PCR. In the table there are 260,000 or so clones, more than 75% of which are singletons. Findings and caveats of the study: Accounts indicate the classifier identified cytomegalovirus status with strong specificity and sensitivity. Roughly 170 TCR beta chains were listed as cytomegalovirus-associated. Rarity marked most TCR sequences, yet some public TCRs occurred in many donors.

This clone has a handful of counts. Antigen specificity is unknown. The sequenced sample consisted of PBMCs. V is TRBV28 and J is TRBJ1-2, with 10 bases fitting TRBD1. This receptor was taken from a man between 18 and 35 years old in good health and CMV-seronegative. The CDR3 DNA follows: TGTGCCAGCTTTGACAGGGGGCTTGGCTATGGCTACACCTTC. Protein sequence: CASFDRGLGYGYTF.